This TCR beta chain was sequenced for a study of blood T cell repertoires in COVID-19. About the study: Some COVID-19 samples were acute and others convalescent; all came from the United States, Italy and Spain.

Trimming removed 3 bases from V and 8 bases from J; junction bases left unmatched: 14. The CDR3 has 15 residues. Germline loops: CDR1 DFQATT, CDR2 SNEGSKA (reference sequence). Per the original data handling: Reference gene primers were amplified, and this amplification served to estimate nucleated cell counts. Method: immunoSEQ multiplex PCR; TCRdb's copy keeps in-frame clones and lacks some. Clone size and V and J calls were adopted from that table, with D and trimming inferred from the DNA. Of some 280,000 clones listed, roughly 88% are singletons. The sequence derives from a woman aged 25 to 39 with active or convalescent COVID-19. The source material was peripheral blood. The rearrangement joins TRBV20-1 to TRBJ1-1; 8 positions agree with TRBD1. CDR3 sequence (DNA): TGCAGTGCTAGTCAACTGCAGGGGGCGCAGGAGGAAGCTTTCTTT. This translates into CSASQLQGAQEEAFF.